The T cell receptor beta chain described here comes from a study of cytomegalovirus exposure and HLA in healthy donors. Study-wide points: Productive rates of about 87% or about 30% were seen for most TCR beta V segments in an earlier analysis.

Points on this clone: What it binds is not known. The same CDR3 can be traced to other DNA sequences in this sample.

V was clipped by 0 bases and J by 7 bases, with 12 bases between them. Germline CDR1 is ENHRY and CDR2 is SYGVKD. This CDR3 region has 14 residues. 60 Vbeta and 13 Jbeta primers were used in PCR. TCRdb's copy holds only in-frame clones and misses some; the assay was immunoSEQ multiplex PCR. The table includes some 120,000 clones, around 86% detected once. The sequenced sample consisted of PBMCs. This TCR was recovered from a woman aged 40 to 50 in good health and CMV-seronegative. The V call is TRBV10-3, the J call TRBJ1-2; D call uncertain. As DNA, the CDR3 is TGTGCCATCAGTGAGTCGAAGGCAGGCGCTGGCTACACCTTC. Translation gives CAISESKAGAGYTF.